This T cell receptor beta chain is drawn from a study of CD8 T cells in ankylosing spondylitis. TCRdb re-called the 5' RACE reads with MiXCR, one entry per CDR3 protein. The table records about 240,000 distinct CDR3 sequences, approximately 12% of them present only once. This CDR3 contains 12 residues. V lost 1 base to trimming and J lost 10 bases, with 8 bases between them. Per germline, CDR1 MNHEY and CDR2 SVGAGI. This clonotype was recorded many times. The chain couples TRBV6-5 to TRBJ2-1; the D gene could be TRBD1 or TRBD2 (5 bases each). This TCR derives from a male donor with ankylosing spondylitis or in good health (not recorded which). The sample comprised blood, either unsorted or a sorted T cell fraction (not recorded which). CDR3 bases: TGTGCCAGCAGTTACTTGGGGGACGAGCAGTTCTTC. It yields the protein CASSYLGDEQFF.